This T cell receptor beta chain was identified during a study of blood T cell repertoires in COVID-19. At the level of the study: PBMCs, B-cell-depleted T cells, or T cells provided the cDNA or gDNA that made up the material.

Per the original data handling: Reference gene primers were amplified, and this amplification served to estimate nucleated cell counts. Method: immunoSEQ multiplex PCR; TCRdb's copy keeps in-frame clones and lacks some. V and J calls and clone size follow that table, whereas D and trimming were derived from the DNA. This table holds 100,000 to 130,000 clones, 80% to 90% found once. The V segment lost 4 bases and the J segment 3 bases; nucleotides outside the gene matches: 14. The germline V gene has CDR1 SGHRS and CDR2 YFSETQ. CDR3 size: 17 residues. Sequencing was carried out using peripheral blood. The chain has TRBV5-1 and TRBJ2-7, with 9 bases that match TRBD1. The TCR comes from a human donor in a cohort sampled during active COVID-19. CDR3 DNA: TGCGCCAGCAGCCCGGACAGGGGTACTCCGCGCAACTACGAGCAGTACTTC. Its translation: CASSPDRGTPRNYEQYF.